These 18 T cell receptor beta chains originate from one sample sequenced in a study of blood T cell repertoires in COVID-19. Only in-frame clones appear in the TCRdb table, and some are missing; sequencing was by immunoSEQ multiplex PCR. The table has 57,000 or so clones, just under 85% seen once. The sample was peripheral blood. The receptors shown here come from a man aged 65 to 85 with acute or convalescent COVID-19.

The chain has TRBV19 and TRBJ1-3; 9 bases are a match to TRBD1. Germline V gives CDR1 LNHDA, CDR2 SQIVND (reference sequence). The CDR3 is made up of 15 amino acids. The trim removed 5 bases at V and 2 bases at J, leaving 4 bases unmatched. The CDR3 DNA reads TGTGCCAGTAGTCCCTGGGACAGGGCTGGAAACACCATATATTTT. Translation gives CASSPWDRAGNTIYF.

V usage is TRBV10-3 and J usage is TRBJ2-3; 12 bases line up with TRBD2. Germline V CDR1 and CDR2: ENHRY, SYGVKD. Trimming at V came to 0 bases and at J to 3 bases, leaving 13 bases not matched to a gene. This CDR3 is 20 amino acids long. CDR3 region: CAISESTQASGGAITDTQYF. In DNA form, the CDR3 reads TGTGCCATCAGTGAGTCGACTCAGGCTAGCGGGGGGGCAATTACAGATACGCAGTATTTT.

CDR3 DNA sequence: TGTGCCAGCAGCCGCGATCTAGCCGTAAGCTACAATGAGCAGTTCTTC. As protein: CASSRDLAVSYNEQFF. V is TRBV5-6 and J is TRBJ2-1, with D possibly being TRBD2 (5 bases). Per the germline V gene, CDR1 is SGHDT and CDR2 is YYEEEE. V lost 4 bases, J lost 3 bases, and 17 bases lay in between. CDR3 length: 16 residues. Complete variable domain (other parts from reference TRBV5-6 and TRBJ2-1): DAGVTQSPTHLIKTRGQQVTLRCSPKSGHDTVSWYQQALGQGPQFIFQYYEEEERQRGNFPDRFSGHQFPNYSSELNVNALLLGDSALYLCASSRDLAVSYNEQFFGPGTRLTVL.

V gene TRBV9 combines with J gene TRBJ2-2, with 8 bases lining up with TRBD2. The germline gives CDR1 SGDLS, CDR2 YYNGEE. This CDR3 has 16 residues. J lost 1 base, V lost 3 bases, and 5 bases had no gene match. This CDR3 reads CASSASGGGNTGELFF. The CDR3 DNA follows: TGTGCCAGCAGCGCAAGCGGGGGCGGGAACACCGGGGAGCTGTTTTTT.

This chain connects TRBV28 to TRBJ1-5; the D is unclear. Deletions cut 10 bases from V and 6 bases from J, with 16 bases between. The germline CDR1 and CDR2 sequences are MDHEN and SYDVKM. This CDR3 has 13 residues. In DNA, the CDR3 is TGTGCCACCTTGGCGGGGTCGGGTCAGCCCCAGCATTTT. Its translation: CATLAGSGQPQHF.

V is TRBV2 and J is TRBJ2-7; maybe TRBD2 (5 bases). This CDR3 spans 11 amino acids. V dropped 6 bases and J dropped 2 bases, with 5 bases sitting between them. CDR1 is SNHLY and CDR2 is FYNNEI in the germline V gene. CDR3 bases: TGTGCCAGCAGGGAGGCCTACGAGCAGTACTTC. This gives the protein CASREAYEQYF. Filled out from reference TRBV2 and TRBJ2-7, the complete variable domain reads EPEVTQTPSHQVTQMGQEVILRCVPISNHLYFYWYRQILGQKVEFLVSFYNNEISEKSEIFDDQFSVERPDGSNFTLKIRSTKLEDSAMYFCASREAYEQYFGPGTRLTVT.

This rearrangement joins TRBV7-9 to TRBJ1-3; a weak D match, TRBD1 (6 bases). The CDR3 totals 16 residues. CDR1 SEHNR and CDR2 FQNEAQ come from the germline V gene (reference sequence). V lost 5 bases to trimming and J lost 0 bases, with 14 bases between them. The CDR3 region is CASSPQGLSSGNTIYF. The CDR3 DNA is TGTGCCAGCAGCCCTCAGGGGCTAAGCTCTGGAAACACCATATATTTT.

This CDR3 reads CASSDNFSSGELFF. CDR3 DNA: TGTGCCAGCAGTGACAACTTTAGCAGCGGGGAGCTGTTTTTT. The chain links TRBV6-1 to TRBJ2-2; D ambiguous. V lost 3 bases and J lost 7, with 12 bases in between. The CDR3 totals 14 residues. Germline CDR1 MNHNS, CDR2 SASEGT.

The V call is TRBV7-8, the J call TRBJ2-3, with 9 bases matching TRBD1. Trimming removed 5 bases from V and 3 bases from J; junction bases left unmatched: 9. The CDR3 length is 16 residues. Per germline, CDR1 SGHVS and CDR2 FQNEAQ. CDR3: CASSLQGALLTDTQYF. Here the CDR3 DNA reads TGTGCCAGCAGCCTACAGGGGGCATTATTGACAGATACGCAGTATTTT.

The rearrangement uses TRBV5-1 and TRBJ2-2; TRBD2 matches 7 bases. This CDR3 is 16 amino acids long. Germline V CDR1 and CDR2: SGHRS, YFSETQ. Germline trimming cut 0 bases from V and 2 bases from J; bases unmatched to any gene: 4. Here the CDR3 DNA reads TGCGCCAGCAGCTTGGTGGCTAGCGGAAACACCGGGGAGCTGTTTTTT. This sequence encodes CASSLVASGNTGELFF.

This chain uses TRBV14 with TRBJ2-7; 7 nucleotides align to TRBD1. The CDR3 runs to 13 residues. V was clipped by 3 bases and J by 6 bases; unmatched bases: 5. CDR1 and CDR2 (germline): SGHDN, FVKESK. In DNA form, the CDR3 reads TGTGCCAGCAGCCACCTCGACAGGGTCGAGCAGTACTTC. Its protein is CASSHLDRVEQYF.

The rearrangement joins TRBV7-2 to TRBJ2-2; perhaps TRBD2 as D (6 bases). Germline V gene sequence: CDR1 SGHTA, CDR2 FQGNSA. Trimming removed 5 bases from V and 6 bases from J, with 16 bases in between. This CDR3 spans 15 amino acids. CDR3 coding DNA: TGTGCCAGCAGCGAGGGGCTAGCGATGGCCGGGGAGCTGTTTTTT. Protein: CASSEGLAMAGELFF. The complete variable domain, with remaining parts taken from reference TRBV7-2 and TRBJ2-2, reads GAGVSQSPSNKVTEKGKDVELRCDPISGHTALYWYRQSLGQGLEFLIYFQGNSAPDKSGLPSDRFSAERTGGSVSTLTIQRTQQEDSAVYLCASSEGLAMAGELFFGEGSRLTVL.

CDR3 sequence (DNA): TGCGCCAGCAGCCGGGGACAGGTCCAAGAGACCCAGTACTTC. Translated: CASSRGQVQETQYF. This chain connects TRBV4-1 to TRBJ2-5; 8 bases agree with TRBD1. Per the germline V gene, CDR1 is MGHRA and CDR2 is YSYEKL. The CDR3 totals 14 residues. The J segment lost 1 base and the V segment lost 4 bases, leaving 2 bases of the junction unmatched.

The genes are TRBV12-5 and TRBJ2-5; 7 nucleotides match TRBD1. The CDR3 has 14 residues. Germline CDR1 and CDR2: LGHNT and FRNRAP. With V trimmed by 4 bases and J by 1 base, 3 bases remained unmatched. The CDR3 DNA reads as TGTGCTAGTGGTTCCCGACAGGGCCAAGAGACCCAGTACTTC. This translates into CASGSRQGQETQYF. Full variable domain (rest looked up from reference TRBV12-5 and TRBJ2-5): DARVTQTPRHKVTEMGQEVTMRCQPILGHNTVFWYRQTMMQGLELLAYFRNRAPLDDSGMPKDRFSAEMPDATLATLKIQPSEPRDSAVYFCASGSRQGQETQYFGPGTRLLVL.

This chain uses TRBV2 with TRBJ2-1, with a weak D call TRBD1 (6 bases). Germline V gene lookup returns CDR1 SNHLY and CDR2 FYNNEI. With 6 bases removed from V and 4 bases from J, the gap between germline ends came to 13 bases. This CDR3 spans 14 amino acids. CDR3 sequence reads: CASRGAGAYNEQFF. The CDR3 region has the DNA TGTGCCAGCAGGGGGGCAGGGGCGTACAATGAGCAGTTCTTC.

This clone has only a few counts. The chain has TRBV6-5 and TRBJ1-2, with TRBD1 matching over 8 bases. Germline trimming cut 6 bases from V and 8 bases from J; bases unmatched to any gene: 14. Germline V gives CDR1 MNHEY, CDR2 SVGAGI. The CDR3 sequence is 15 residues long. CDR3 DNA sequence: TGTGCCAGCAGGCGCGAGACAGGGGATGGCGGGGGCTACACCTTC. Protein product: CASRRETGDGGGYTF.

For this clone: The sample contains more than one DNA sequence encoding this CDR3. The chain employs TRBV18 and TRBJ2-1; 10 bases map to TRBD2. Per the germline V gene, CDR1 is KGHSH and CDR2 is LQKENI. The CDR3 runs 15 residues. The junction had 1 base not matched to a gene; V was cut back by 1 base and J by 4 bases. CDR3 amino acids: CASSPLAGGYNEQFF. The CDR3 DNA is TGTGCCAGCTCACCACTAGCGGGGGGTTACAATGAGCAGTTCTTC.

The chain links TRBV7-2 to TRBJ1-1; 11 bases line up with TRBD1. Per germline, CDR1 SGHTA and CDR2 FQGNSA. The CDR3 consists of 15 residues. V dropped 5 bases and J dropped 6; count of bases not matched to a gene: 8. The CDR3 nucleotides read TGTGCCAGCAGCACAGGGGCGGGACAGGGGGCTGAAGCTTTCTTT. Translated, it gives CASSTGAGQGAEAFF.